The subject of this entry is one T cell receptor beta chain. The target antigen is unknown. This may stem from a read error, because a much larger clone lies one nucleotide away. iRepertoire HTBI primers and Arm-PCR of CDR3 regions built TCR beta libraries. TCRdb reprocessed the multiplex PCR reads via MiXCR and lists one record per CDR3 protein. The sample carries under 700,000 distinct CDR3 sequences, about 16% recorded once. The record originates from a study of regulatory T cells in long-lasting Graves disease. The study's findings and limits: New patients shared fewer public clonotypes (roughly 910) than persistent patients did (around 3,000). Newly diagnosed Graves' patients had higher TCR diversity than persistent ones.

J was trimmed by 0 bases and V by 2 bases; bases with no gene match: 10. Germline CDR1 and CDR2: MDHEN and SYDVKM. The CDR3 runs to 19 residues. Time point meaning: newly diagnosed GD, antithyroid drugs for less than 3 months. The TCR library was made from RNA extracted from PBMCs. The same specimen was also included in a second study, on T cells in Graves' hyperthyroidism and ophthalmopathy. As that report states: The study used the HTBI primer set for a first-round RT-PCR of the TCR CDR3. In the analysis, a 13 V-J model separated ophthalmopathy from stable hyperthyroidism.

The sequencing here drew on peripheral blood mononuclear cells (PBMCs), taken at new diagnosis, from a patient treated with antithyroid drugs. The V call is TRBV28, the J call TRBJ1-5; 10 bases line up with TRBD1. The sequence came from a woman aged 40-65 years with Graves disease. The CDR3 protein is CASSLPVGTGDHSNQPQHF. Here the CDR3 DNA reads TGTGCCAGCAGTTTACCTGTCGGGACAGGGGATCATAGCAATCAGCCCCAGCATTTT.